Each of the 4 T cell receptor beta chains below was sequenced from the same sample in a study of T cells in tuberculosis. Clones were sequenced by immunoSEQ multiplex PCR, and TCRdb holds only the in-frame ones, with some missing. The sample contains tens of thousands of clones, approximately 85% of which appear only once. Stated time point: new active TB diagnosis, blood taken before or within 7 days of starting treatment. The starting material was PBMCs, obtained at tuberculosis diagnosis. These receptors all stem from an adult with tuberculosis.

The V gene is TRBV5-4, the J gene TRBJ1-3; TRBD1 might be the D (6 bases). The ends were cut back, 0 bases at V and 0 bases at J, with 13 bases in the middle. The CDR3 sequence is 17 residues long. CDR1 is SGHNT, CDR2 YYREEE, per germline (reference sequence). The CDR3 spells CASSLEPDRHSGNTIYF. The CDR3 region has the DNA TGTGCCAGCAGCTTGGAGCCCGACAGGCACTCTGGAAACACCATATATTTT.

The chain carries TRBV5-8 and TRBJ1-2; D uncertain. Trimming pared 0 bases from V and 3 bases from J, leaving 6 bases between. Germline V gene lookup returns CDR1 SGHTS and CDR2 YDEGEE. CDR3 length equals 13 residues. The CDR3 region is CASSLDTYYGYTF. CDR3 in DNA: TGTGCCAGCAGCTTGGACACCTACTATGGCTACACCTTC.

V usage is TRBV5-4 and J usage is TRBJ2-1; a possible D gene is TRBD1 (6 bases). Trimming shortened V by 0 bases and J by 5 bases, and 15 bases separated the two germline ends. Germline lookup yields CDR1 SGHNT and CDR2 YYREEE (reference sequence). This CDR3 is 16 amino acids long. The CDR3: CASSLAGWGQHNEQFF. DNA for the CDR3: TGTGCCAGCAGCTTGGCGGGGTGGGGGCAACACAATGAGCAGTTCTTC.

This rearrangement joins TRBV14 to TRBJ2-3, with D possibly TRBD1 on 5 matching bases. V was cut by 4 bases and J by 0 bases, with 5 bases left in between. This CDR3 is 13 amino acids long. Looked up from germline, CDR1 is SGHDN and CDR2 is FVKESK. The CDR3 coding sequence is TGTGCCAGCAGCCGGACAAGCACAGATACGCAGTATTTT. Amino acids: CASSRTSTDTQYF. Together with reference TRBV14 and TRBJ2-3, the CDR3 gives the full variable domain: EAGVTQFPSHSVIEKGQTVTLRCDPISGHDNLYWYRRVMGKEIKFLLHFVKESKQDESGMPNNRFLAERTGGTYSTLKVQPAELEDSGVYFCASSRTSTDTQYFGPGTRLTVL.